This TCR beta chain was identified in a study of blood T cells in healthy people across ages (dated by TCRdb to between 2015 and 2016). The study in broad terms: Template switching captured roughly one uniquely barcoded TCR beta cDNA molecule per two T cells in model experiments. Using deep sequencing normalized with unique cDNA molecular identifiers, the study measured how TCR beta repertoire diversity changes with age. The donors were divided into four age groups: young (average approximately 16 years), middle-aged (roughly 42), aged (about 56) and long-lived (around 80). To avoid experimental bias, donors of different ages were randomly spread across the sequencing lanes. Using the same blood draw, the study looked at two additional independent replicas of 1 million unique cDNA reads for two donors, one aged 18 to 30 and the other aged 80 or older. Findings and caveats that apply to the study as a whole: A strong correlation was found between observed TCR beta diversity and the percentage of naive T cells measured by flow cytometry. Observed TCR beta diversity per million T cells fell roughly linearly with age, and a significant reduction was already apparent by age roughly 41. Because profiling used bulk unsorted PBMCs, naive and antigen-experienced compartments could not be compared conclusively. Compared with the aged group, the long-lived group had more naive CD4+ T cells, fewer expanded clones and increased TCR diversity, suggesting age selection. Estimates of total diversity based on one million sequenced T cells were regarded as lower bounds and as underestimates. Because the CMV infection status of the donors was unknown, age-related changes in expanded clonotypes may potentially have been confounded.

Turning to this clonotype: This clone's antigen is unknown. Base qualities are not provided; no much larger clone lies one nucleotide away.

Library preparation was by 5' RACE. Sequenced on an Illumina HiSeq 2500. A second PCR of about 6 to 12 cycles was run with a J-beta primer mix and a sample-barcoded 5' primer. A unique molecular identifier was introduced onto each TCR beta cDNA molecule by a template-switch 5' adaptor carrying 12 random nucleotides. At least 2.5 million CDR3-containing paired-end reads were obtained from each sample. All of the RNA was converted into first-strand cDNA using the Mint cDNA synthesis kit, with a TRBC-specific oligonucleotide serving as the primer. All cDNA was treated with uracil-DNA glycosylase and then went through a first 18-cycle PCR with the universal primers M1SS and BC2_uni_R. In the authors' own workflow: Normalization of each sample was performed by random selection of 1 million high-quality reads, each carrying a distinct molecular identifier. Instead of being binned into consensus sequences, reads with shared molecular identifiers were discarded. MiTCR, with a Q25 quality threshold and the strictest error-elimination algorithm, was used for CDR3 identification, clonotype clustering and error correction. A nonparametric unseen species model with Euler transformation was used to estimate lower-bound total TCR beta diversity. Through fastp at Q25 and MiXCR, TCRdb rebuilt clones from the public reads, retaining in-frame beta chains. Under each unique CDR3 protein, matching rows form one entry showing the most common genes and DNA. V and J calls and clone size were set by TCRdb, not the authors. The sample has 700,000 to 1,000,000 distinct CDR3 sequences on record, 40% to 50% of them singletons. About a fifth of the sample is in the top ten clones.

The V end loses 4 bases and the J end loses 5 bases, and a stretch of 12 bases separates them. From its cysteine to its phenylalanine, the CDR3 spans 14 amino acids. Only the CDR3 DNA is retained, 42 bases long and in frame from the first base. From a lookup of the germline V gene, CDR1 and CDR2 are LGHNA and YSLEER. The donors were 40 or so Caucasian individuals from Russia, aged roughly 6 to 100 years, who were systemically healthy. Each donor gave 8 to 10 milliliters of peripheral blood, collected into EDTA-treated Vacutainer tubes. Ficoll-Paque density-gradient centrifugation was used to isolate PBMCs, with at least 7 million per sample. Total RNA was extracted from PBMCs with Trizol reagent, with at least 6 micrograms obtained per sample. For every donor, an aliquot of PBMCs went through flow cytometry to measure the percentages of naive CD45RAhigh/CD27high T cells.

The sequence links TRBV4-3 to TRBJ1-5; no D gene can be assigned with confidence. The receptor was isolated from a man aged 55 to 69 in good health. Sequencing was performed on blood. The sequence in DNA is TGCGCCAGCAGCCCAAGCGGCACTTATCAGCCCCAGCATTTT. Protein translation: CASSPSGTYQPQHF.